The table lists the clone carrying this T cell receptor (beta chain) with many counts. What it binds is not known. This specimen belongs to a study of T cell repertoires in cytomegalovirus infection. On the study more broadly: Public TCR beta signature analysis indicated the presence of both CMV infection and matching HLA type. Broader study findings: There were carriers of CMV plus the relevant HLA, and cumulative public TCR beta family frequency identified them. The ex vivo response was dominated by HLA-C-restricted CMV-specific TCR beta clonotypes.

From germline, CDR1 is SGHTA and CDR2 FQGNSA. The CDR3 is made up of 17 amino acids. The V and J ends lost 0 bases and 7 bases, in that order; junction bases with no gene match: 7. In TCRdb, the reads were re-called with MiXCR into one record per CDR3 protein. The sample holds approximately 500,000 distinct CDR3 sequences, more than 15% seen once. This sequence was found in a human donor in good health (CMV status not recorded). Some clones in this sample may be carry-over from other donors' samples. The chain employs TRBV7-2 and TRBJ2-1; 12 bases line up with TRBD2. The sequenced sample consisted of CD8+ T cells from PBMCs. The CDR3: CASSLAEGLAGGNEQFF. The CDR3 nucleotides read TGTGCCAGCAGCTTAGCGGAAGGGCTAGCGGGGGGGAATGAGCAGTTCTTC.